This T cell receptor (beta chain) was captured in a study of T cell changes during pregnancy in multiple sclerosis (dated by TCRdb to between 2017 and 2020). For the wider study: The study looked at changes in the T cell repertoire across pregnancy in women with multiple sclerosis.

Comment on this clone: Which antigen it targets is not known. No base-level quality is on record; no much larger clone is a single base apart.

Receptors were amplified or captured by the immunoSEQ multiplex PCR assay. TCRdb carries this immuneACCESS record with in-frame sequences only. Its versions omit some clonotypes, under half of them owing to an unresolved V gene in the studies checked, with the rest unexplained. In this sample the table shows about 40,000 clones, roughly nine tenths of which occur a single time. The ten largest clones capture 0.6% to 0.75% of the sample. Relative to germline, V is 4 bases shorter and J is 1 base shorter, with 11 bases between their ends. Per the germline V gene (reference sequence), SGHNT is the CDR1 and YYREEE is the CDR2. Spanning cysteine to phenylalanine, the CDR3 consists of 14 amino acids. The read is trimmed to its CDR3 DNA, 42 bases read in frame from base 1.

The input for sequencing was CD4+ T cells from peripheral blood mononuclear cells, taken before pregnancy. The clonotype comes from a female donor with multiple sclerosis, enrolled in a pregnancy study. The chain couples TRBV5-4 to TRBJ2-5; the best D guess is TRBD2, with 5 bases matching. The CDR3 is CASSPGGGQETQYF. At the DNA level, the sequence is TGTGCCAGCAGCCCAGGAGGCGGCCAAGAGACCCAGTACTTC.